The 27 T cell receptor beta chains below were found in one sample sequenced in a study of blood T cell repertoires in COVID-19. The data were produced by immunoSEQ multiplex PCR, yet TCRdb's version contains in-frame clones alone and is incomplete. The sample records some 120,000 clones, 80% being singletons. The specimen sequenced was peripheral blood. The receptors come from a man aged 70 or older with acute or convalescent COVID-19.

V gene TRBV7-9 combines with J gene TRBJ1-2; D call uncertain. V was shortened by 5 bases and J by 4 bases, with 14 bases between the two germline ends. The CDR3 length is 14 residues. Germline loops: CDR1 SEHNR, CDR2 FQNEAQ (reference sequence). CDR3 amino acids: CASSPTSGSYGYTF. The CDR3 bases are TGTGCCAGCAGCCCTACCTCAGGCAGCTATGGCTACACCTTC. The full variable domain, with the rest looked up from reference TRBV7-9 and TRBJ1-2, is DTGVSQNPRHKITKRGQNVTFRCDPISEHNRLYWYRQTLGQGPEFLTYFQNEAQLEKSRLLSDRFSAERPKGSFSTLEIQRTEQGDSAMYLCASSPTSGSYGYTFGSGTRLTVV.

This chain links TRBV4-2 with TRBJ2-1; weak D call: TRBD2 (6 bases). V lost 0 bases and J lost 4, with 13 bases in between. Germline-derived CDR1 and CDR2 are LGHNA and YNFKEQ. The CDR3 is made up of 16 amino acids. For the CDR3, the DNA is TGTGCCAGCAGCCAAGAGGCGGGACTCCATTACAATGAGCAGTTCTTC. It translates to CASSQEAGLHYNEQFF.

The genes are TRBV10-3 and TRBJ2-5, with 7 positions matching TRBD1. The CDR3 is 17 residues long. V was pared by 6 bases and J by 4 bases, with 17 bases of the junction left unmatched. Per germline, CDR1 ENHRY and CDR2 SYGVKD. CDR3 sequence (DNA): TGTGCCATCAGCACCGCTCCAAACAGGGGTAGACGAGAGACCCAGTACTTC. Translation: CAISTAPNRGRRETQYF.

This clone was observed a single time. This rearrangement joins TRBV5-1 to TRBJ2-5; TRBD2 matches at 9 bases. This CDR3 contains 15 residues. Germline CDR1 is SGHRS and CDR2 is YFSETQ. V lost 1 base to trimming and J lost 0 bases; unmatched junction nucleotides: 1. CDR3: CASSLLAGNQETQYF. For the CDR3, the DNA is TGCGCCAGCAGCTTGCTAGCGGGGAACCAAGAGACCCAGTACTTC. Based on the CDR3 plus reference TRBV5-1 and TRBJ2-5, the full variable domain is KAGVTQTPRYLIKTRGQQVTLSCSPISGHRSVSWYQQTPGQGLQFLFEYFSETQRNKGNFPGRFSGRQFSNSRSEMNVSTLELGDSALYLCASSLLAGNQETQYFGPGTRLLVL.

The chain carries TRBV3-1 (or the pseudogene TRBV3-2) and TRBJ2-1; 10 bases map to TRBD2. The CDR3 length is 15 residues. Looked up from germline, CDR1 is LGHDT and CDR2 is YNNKEL (reference sequence). The V segment lost 0 bases and the J segment 6 bases; nucleotides outside the gene matches: 2. CDR3 region: CASSQEAGGVNEQFF. CDR3 DNA: TGTGCCAGCAGCCAAGAAGCGGGGGGGGTCAATGAGCAGTTCTTC.

This chain uses TRBV16 with TRBJ1-2; 7 positions agree with TRBD1. V shed 3 bases, J shed 3 bases, and the junction held 1 base outside the gene matches. The germline V gene encodes CDR1 KGHSY and CDR2 FQNENV. The CDR3 consists of 13 residues. The CDR3 here is CASSQRGHYGYTF. The CDR3 DNA reads as TGTGCCAGCAGCCAGAGGGGGCACTATGGCTACACCTTC.

In regard to this clone: This CDR3 is also generated by other DNA sequences in the sample. V is TRBV5-6 and J is TRBJ2-7; no firm D call. CDR3 size: 13 residues. Germline values: CDR1 SGHDT, CDR2 YYEEEE. Trimming stripped 2 bases from V and 0 bases from J, with 6 bases between. CDR3 residues: CASSLVSSYEQYF. In DNA form, the CDR3 reads TGTGCCAGCAGCTTAGTGAGCTCCTACGAGCAGTACTTC.

This clone was recorded many times. The rearrangement links TRBV5-4 to TRBJ2-2, with D tentatively TRBD1 (5 bases). Germline loops: CDR1 SGHNT, CDR2 YYREEE (reference sequence). The CDR3 has 16 amino acids. With 1 base removed from V and 2 bases from J, the gap between germline ends came to 12 bases. The CDR3 loop reads CASSLYQGSNTGELFF. DNA for the CDR3: TGTGCCAGCAGCTTGTACCAGGGCTCTAACACCGGGGAGCTGTTTTTT.

This chain links TRBV3-1 (or the pseudogene TRBV3-2) with TRBJ1-5; no definite D call. V was cut by 4 bases and J by 4 bases, with 14 bases left in between. The CDR3 totals 15 residues. Germline assignment: CDR1 LGHDT and CDR2 YNNKEL (reference sequence). DNA of the CDR3: TGTGCCAGCAGCCTCGCAGGTAATGGTAATCAGCCCCAGCATTTT. This codes for CASSLAGNGNQPQHF.

The rearrangement links TRBV5-1 to TRBJ2-5; unclear D gene. The germline gives CDR1 SGHRS, CDR2 YFSETQ. V was shortened by 2 bases and J by 2 bases, with 4 bases between the two germline ends. This CDR3 is 12 amino acids long. Here the CDR3 DNA reads TGCGCCAGCAGCTTCGGGCAAGAGACCCAGTACTTC. Translated, it gives CASSFGQETQYF.

This clone was found a few times. The gene calls are TRBV4-2 and TRBJ1-5; D unclear. CDR1 LGHNA and CDR2 YNFKEQ come from the germline V gene. CDR3 length: 13 residues. The ends were cut back, 6 bases at V and 6 bases at J, with 12 bases in the middle. CDR3 amino acids: CASSRENGQPQHF. The CDR3 bases are TGTGCCAGCAGTCGGGAGAATGGTCAGCCCCAGCATTTT.

The V and J genes are TRBV2 and TRBJ1-1; 8 positions match TRBD1. The CDR3 covers 15 residues. Germline-derived CDR1 and CDR2 are SNHLY and FYNNEI. V dropped 7 bases and J dropped 1; count of bases not matched to a gene: 8. CDR3 residues: CASTSRTGRNTEAFF. The CDR3 DNA reads TGTGCCAGCACCTCCCGGACAGGGAGGAACACTGAAGCTTTCTTT.

The J gene is TRBJ2-6, the V gene TRBV10-3; TRBD1 matches at 7 bases. V gave up 2 bases and J gave up 0 bases; unmatched junction bases: 13. Per the germline V gene, CDR1 is ENHRY and CDR2 is SYGVKD. The CDR3 is 20 residues long. Here the CDR3 reads CAISETIQTGIISGANVLTF. CDR3 DNA sequence: TGTGCCATCAGTGAGACCATACAGACAGGGATAATCTCTGGGGCCAACGTCCTGACTTTC.

The V gene is TRBV2, the J gene TRBJ2-7, with 11 bases fitting TRBD1. Trimming removed 5 bases from V and 7 bases from J; junction bases left unmatched: 7. Per the germline V gene, CDR1 is SNHLY and CDR2 is FYNNEI. The CDR3 totals 14 residues. CDR3 coding DNA: TGTGCCAGCAGTTCCCCGGACAGGGGGCTTGAGCAGTACTTC. This gives the protein CASSSPDRGLEQYF.

The chain has TRBV6-5 and TRBJ1-1; 7 bases map to TRBD1. Germline V gene sequence: CDR1 MNHEY, CDR2 SVGAGI. With V trimmed by 5 bases and J by 4 bases, 10 bases remained unmatched. CDR3 length: 15 residues. CDR3 coding DNA: TGTGCCAGCAGTCCCCTGGCAGGGGGGAGCACTGAAGCTTTCTTT. Translating it yields CASSPLAGGSTEAFF.

Here the CDR3 reads CASSRRGDTSYEQYF. CDR3 nucleotide sequence: TGTGCCAGCAGTAGGCGGGGAGACACATCCTACGAGCAGTACTTC. The J gene is TRBJ2-7, the V gene TRBV6-6; D is possibly TRBD2 (6 bases). The CDR3 is 15 residues long. Per the germline V gene, CDR1 is MNHNY and CDR2 is SVGAGI (reference sequence). V lost 5 bases and J 1 base, leaving 15 bases between the germline ends.

The CDR3 nucleotides read TGTGCCACCAGTGAACCAGGGAACACCGGGGAGCTGTTTTTT. Amino acids: CATSEPGNTGELFF. V and J are TRBV24-1 and TRBJ2-2; D is undetermined. Germline V gene lookup returns CDR1 KGHDR and CDR2 SFDVKD. The V gene lost 4 bases and the J gene lost 1 base, with 6 bases spanning the gap. There are 14 residues in the CDR3.

J is TRBJ1-3 and V is TRBV7-2; TRBD1 matches 7 bases. This CDR3 spans 14 amino acids. Looked up from germline, CDR1 is SGHTA and CDR2 is FQGNSA. The V gene end was trimmed by 5 bases and the J gene end by 4 bases; junction bases not matched to a gene: 5. The CDR3 sequence: CASSPGQAGNTIYF. Here the CDR3 DNA reads TGTGCCAGCAGCCCCGGACAGGCGGGAAACACCATATATTTT.

The rearrangement links TRBV21-1 to TRBJ1-3. TRBV21-1 is listed as a pseudogene. The CDR3 contains 15 residues. The DNA for the CDR3 is TGTGCCAGCAGCAAAGGGCCACGCGGGAGAAACACCATATATTTT. Amino acid sequence: CASSKGPRGRNTIYF.

The V and J genes are TRBV6-8 and TRBJ1-1; D gene unclear. Trimming took 5 bases from V and 3 from J, leaving 19 bases between them. CDR1 MNHGY and CDR2 SAAAGT come from the germline V gene. This CDR3 spans 16 amino acids. CDR3 region: CASSPLAGKEDTEAFF. DNA of the CDR3: TGTGCCAGCAGTCCATTAGCCGGGAAGGAGGACACTGAAGCTTTCTTT.

V gene TRBV6-5 combines with J gene TRBJ2-7; 9 nucleotides match TRBD1. The germline gives CDR1 MNHEY, CDR2 SVGAGI. The trim removed 6 bases at V and 4 bases at J, leaving 4 bases unmatched. The length of the CDR3 is 13 residues. CDR3 bases: TGTGCCAGCAGAACAGGGGGCAGTTACGAGCAGTACTTC. It translates to CASRTGGSYEQYF.

This chain joins TRBV5-1 and TRBJ1-2; the match to TRBD1 covers 9 bases. The length of the CDR3 is 14 residues. Trimming cost V 4 bases and J 8 bases; bases outside gene matches: 9. Germline-derived CDR1 and CDR2 are SGHRS and YFSETQ. Here the CDR3 DNA reads TGCGCCAGCAGCACAGCCGGGACAGGGCTGGGCTACACCTTC. The encoded protein is CASSTAGTGLGYTF.

The rearrangement uses TRBV9 and TRBJ2-3; D is uncertain. The CDR3 extends over 15 amino acids. V lost 0 bases and J lost 5, with 13 bases in between. CDR1 SGDLS and CDR2 YYNGEE come from the germline V gene. CDR3 residues: CASSVGPQSIDTQYF. The CDR3, as DNA: TGTGCCAGCAGCGTAGGGCCCCAATCGATAGATACGCAGTATTTT.

The rearrangement links TRBV9 to TRBJ1-5; no definite D call. Germline CDR1 is SGDLS and CDR2 is YYNGEE. The CDR3 spans 13 residues. With 0 bases removed from V and 7 bases from J, the gap between germline ends came to 8 bases. This chain's CDR3 is CASSVEEGQPQHF. DNA for the CDR3: TGTGCCAGCAGCGTAGAAGAGGGACAGCCCCAGCATTTT.

This clone was detected once. The chain has TRBV7-9 and TRBJ1-3; D might be TRBD1 (5 bases). The V end lost 0 bases, the J end lost 1 base, and 19 bases lay between the germline ends. Germline values: CDR1 SEHNR, CDR2 FQNEAQ (reference sequence). The CDR3 consists of 19 residues. The chain's CDR3 is CASSLAQGNVRTSGNTIYF. For the CDR3, the DNA is TGTGCCAGCAGCTTAGCCCAAGGGAACGTCAGGACATCTGGAAACACCATATATTTT.

The V and J genes are TRBV10-3 and TRBJ1-2; 8 positions agree with TRBD1. The CDR3 totals 14 residues. V trimming: 6 bases; J trimming: 1 base; junction bases outside the gene matches: 4. CDR1 is ENHRY, CDR2 SYGVKD, per germline. CDR3 sequence (DNA): TGTGCCATCAGCCGGGACAGGAATAACTATGGCTACACCTTC. Protein: CAISRDRNNYGYTF.

The V and J genes are TRBV5-1 and TRBJ1-6, with a tentative D call TRBD1 (6 bases). The germline V gene encodes CDR1 SGHRS and CDR2 YFSETQ. The CDR3 consists of 21 residues. The V gene lost 1 base and the J gene lost 11 bases, with 34 bases spanning the gap. The CDR3 loop is CASSLWRLEQGAGSGLTPLHF. In DNA form, the CDR3 reads TGCGCCAGCAGCTTGTGGAGGCTTGAACAGGGCGCAGGTTCGGGTTTGACACCCCTCCACTTT. The whole variable domain, remainder taken from reference TRBV5-1 and TRBJ1-6, is KAGVTQTPRYLIKTRGQQVTLSCSPISGHRSVSWYQQTPGQGLQFLFEYFSETQRNKGNFPGRFSGRQFSNSRSEMNVSTLELGDSALYLCASSLWRLEQGAGSGLTPLHFGNGTRLTVT.